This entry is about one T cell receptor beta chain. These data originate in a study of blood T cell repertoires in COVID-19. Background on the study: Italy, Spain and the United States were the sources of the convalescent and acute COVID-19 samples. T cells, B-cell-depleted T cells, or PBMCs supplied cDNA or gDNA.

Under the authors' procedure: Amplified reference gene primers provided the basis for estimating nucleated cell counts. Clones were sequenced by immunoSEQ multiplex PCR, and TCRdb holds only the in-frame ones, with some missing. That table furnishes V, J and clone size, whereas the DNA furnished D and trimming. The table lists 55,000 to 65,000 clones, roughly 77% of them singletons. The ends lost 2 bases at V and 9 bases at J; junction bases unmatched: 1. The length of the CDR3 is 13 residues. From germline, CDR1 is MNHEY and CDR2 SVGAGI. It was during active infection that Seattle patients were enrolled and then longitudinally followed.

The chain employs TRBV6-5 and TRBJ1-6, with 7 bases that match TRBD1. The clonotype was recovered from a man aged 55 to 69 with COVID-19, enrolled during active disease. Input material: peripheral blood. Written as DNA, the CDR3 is TGTGCCAGCAGTTACCCAGGGGGTTCACCCCTCCACTTT. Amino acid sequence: CASSYPGGSPLHF.